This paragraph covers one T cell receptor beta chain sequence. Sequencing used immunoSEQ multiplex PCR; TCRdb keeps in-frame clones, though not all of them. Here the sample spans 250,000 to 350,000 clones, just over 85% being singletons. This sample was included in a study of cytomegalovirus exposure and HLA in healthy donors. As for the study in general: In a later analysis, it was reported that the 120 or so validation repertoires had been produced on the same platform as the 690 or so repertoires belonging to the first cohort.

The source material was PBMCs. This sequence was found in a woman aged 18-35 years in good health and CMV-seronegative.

The chain's CDR3 is CASRNGKSNYGYTF. CDR3 sequence (DNA): TGTGCCAGCAGAAACGGGAAATCGAACTATGGCTACACCTTC. V and J are TRBV2 and TRBJ1-2, with D unclear. The CDR3 totals 14 residues. Trimming left V 6 bases short and J 2 bases short, with 13 bases between. The germline gives CDR1 SNHLY, CDR2 FYNNEI.